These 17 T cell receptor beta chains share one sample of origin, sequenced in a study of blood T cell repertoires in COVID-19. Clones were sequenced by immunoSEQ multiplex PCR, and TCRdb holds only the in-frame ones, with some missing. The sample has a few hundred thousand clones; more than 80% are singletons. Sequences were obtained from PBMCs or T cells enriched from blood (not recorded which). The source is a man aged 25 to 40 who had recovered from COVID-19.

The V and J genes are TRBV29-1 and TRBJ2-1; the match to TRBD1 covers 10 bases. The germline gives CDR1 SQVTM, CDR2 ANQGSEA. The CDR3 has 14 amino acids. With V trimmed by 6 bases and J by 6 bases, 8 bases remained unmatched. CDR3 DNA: TGCAGCGTCCTGAGGGACAGGGGACCCAATGAGCAGTTCTTC. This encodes CSVLRDRGPNEQFF.

The CDR3 is CSGAHSLRGDTEAFF. In nucleotides, the CDR3 is TGCAGCGGTGCCCATTCCCTGCGGGGGGACACTGAAGCTTTCTTT. The V gene is TRBV29-1, the J gene TRBJ1-1; D is perhaps TRBD1 (5 bases). The CDR3 runs to 15 residues. Deletions cut 7 bases from V and 3 bases from J, with 21 bases between. In germline, CDR1 is SQVTM, CDR2 ANQGSEA.

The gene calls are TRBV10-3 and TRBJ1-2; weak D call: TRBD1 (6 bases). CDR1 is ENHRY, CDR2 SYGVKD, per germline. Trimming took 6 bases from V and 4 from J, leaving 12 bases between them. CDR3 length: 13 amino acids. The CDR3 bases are TGTGCCATCAGGCGCGAGGACAGCTATGGCTACACCTTC. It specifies CAIRREDSYGYTF.

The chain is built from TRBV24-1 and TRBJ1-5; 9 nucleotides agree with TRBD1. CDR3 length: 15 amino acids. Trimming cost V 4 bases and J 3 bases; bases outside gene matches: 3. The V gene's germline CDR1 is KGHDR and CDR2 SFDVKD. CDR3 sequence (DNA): TGTGCCACCAGTGACGGGACAGGGATCAATCAGCCCCAGCATTTT. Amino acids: CATSDGTGINQPQHF.

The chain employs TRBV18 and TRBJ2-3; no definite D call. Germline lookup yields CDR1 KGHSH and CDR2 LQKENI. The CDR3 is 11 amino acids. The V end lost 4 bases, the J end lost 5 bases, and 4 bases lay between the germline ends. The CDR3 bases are TGTGCCAGCTCACTAATAGATACGCAGTATTTT. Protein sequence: CASSLIDTQYF.

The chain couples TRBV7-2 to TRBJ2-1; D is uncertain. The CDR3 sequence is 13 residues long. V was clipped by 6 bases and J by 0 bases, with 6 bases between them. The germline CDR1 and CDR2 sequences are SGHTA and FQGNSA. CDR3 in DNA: TGTGCCAGCAGTGCGGACTCCTACAATGAGCAGTTCTTC. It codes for CASSADSYNEQFF.

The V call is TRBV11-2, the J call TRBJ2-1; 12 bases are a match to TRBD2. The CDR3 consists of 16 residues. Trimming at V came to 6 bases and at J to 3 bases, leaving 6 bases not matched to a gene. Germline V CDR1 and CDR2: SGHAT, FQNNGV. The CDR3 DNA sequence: TGTGCCAGCAGACGACTAGCGGGAGACCACTACAATGAGCAGTTCTTC. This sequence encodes CASRRLAGDHYNEQFF.

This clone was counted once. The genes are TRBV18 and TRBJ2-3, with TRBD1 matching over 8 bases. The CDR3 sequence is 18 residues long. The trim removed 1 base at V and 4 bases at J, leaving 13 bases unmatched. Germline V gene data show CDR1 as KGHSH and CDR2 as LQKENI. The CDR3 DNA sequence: TGTGCCAGCTCACCACGAGTCCCGGGACAGGCAGTGGCAGATACGCAGTATTTT. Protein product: CASSPRVPGQAVADTQYF.

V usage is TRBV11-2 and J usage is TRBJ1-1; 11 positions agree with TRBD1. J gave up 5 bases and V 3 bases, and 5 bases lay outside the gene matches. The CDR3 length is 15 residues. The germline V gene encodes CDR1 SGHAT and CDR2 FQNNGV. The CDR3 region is CASSLFGTGGTEAFF. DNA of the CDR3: TGTGCCAGCAGCTTGTTTGGGACAGGGGGTACTGAAGCTTTCTTT.

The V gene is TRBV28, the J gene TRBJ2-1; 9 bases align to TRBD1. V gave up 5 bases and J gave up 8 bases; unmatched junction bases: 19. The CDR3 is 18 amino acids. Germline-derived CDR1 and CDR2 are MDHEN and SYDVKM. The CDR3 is CASSPTLAPGTGRYEQFF. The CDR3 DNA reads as TGTGCCAGCAGTCCCACACTAGCACCCGGGACAGGGCGGTATGAGCAGTTCTTC.

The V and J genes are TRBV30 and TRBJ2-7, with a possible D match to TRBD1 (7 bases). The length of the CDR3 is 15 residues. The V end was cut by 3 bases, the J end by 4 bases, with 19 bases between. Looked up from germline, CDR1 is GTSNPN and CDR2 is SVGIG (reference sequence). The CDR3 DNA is TGTGCCTGGAGCAGGGGGGCAGGGGATCGGTACGAGCAGTACTTC. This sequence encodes CAWSRGAGDRYEQYF.

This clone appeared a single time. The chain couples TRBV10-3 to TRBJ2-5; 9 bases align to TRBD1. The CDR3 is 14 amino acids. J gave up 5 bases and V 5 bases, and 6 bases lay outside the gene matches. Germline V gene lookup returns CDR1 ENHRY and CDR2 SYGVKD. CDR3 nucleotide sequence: TGTGCCATCAGTACAGGGGGCTGGGGGGAGACCCAGTACTTC. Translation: CAISTGGWGETQYF.

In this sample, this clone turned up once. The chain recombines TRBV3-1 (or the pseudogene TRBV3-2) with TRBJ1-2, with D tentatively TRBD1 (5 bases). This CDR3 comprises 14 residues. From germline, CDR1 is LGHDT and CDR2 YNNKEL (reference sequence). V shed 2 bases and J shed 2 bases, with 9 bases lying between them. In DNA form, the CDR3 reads TGTGCCAGCAGCCAAAGACAGATAAACTATGGCTACACCTTC. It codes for CASSQRQINYGYTF.

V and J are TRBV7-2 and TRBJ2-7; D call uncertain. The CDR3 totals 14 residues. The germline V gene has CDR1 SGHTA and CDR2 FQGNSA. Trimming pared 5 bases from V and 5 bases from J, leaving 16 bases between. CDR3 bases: TGTGCCAGCAGCATCCAAAACTCGAACGACGAGCAGTACTTC. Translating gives CASSIQNSNDEQYF.

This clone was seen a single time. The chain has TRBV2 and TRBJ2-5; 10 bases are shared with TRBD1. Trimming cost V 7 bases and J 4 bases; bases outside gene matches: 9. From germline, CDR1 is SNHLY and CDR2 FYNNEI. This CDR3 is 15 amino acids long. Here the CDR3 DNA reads TGTGCCAGCATAGGGACAGGGGTATCCGGAGAGACCCAGTACTTC. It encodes CASIGTGVSGETQYF.

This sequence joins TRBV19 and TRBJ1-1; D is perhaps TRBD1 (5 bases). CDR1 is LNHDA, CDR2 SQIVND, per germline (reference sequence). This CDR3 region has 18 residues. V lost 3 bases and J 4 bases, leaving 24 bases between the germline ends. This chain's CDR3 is CASSIRAGRKEAITEAFF. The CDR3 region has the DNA TGTGCCAGTAGTATTAGGGCAGGGAGGAAGGAGGCGATCACTGAAGCTTTCTTT.

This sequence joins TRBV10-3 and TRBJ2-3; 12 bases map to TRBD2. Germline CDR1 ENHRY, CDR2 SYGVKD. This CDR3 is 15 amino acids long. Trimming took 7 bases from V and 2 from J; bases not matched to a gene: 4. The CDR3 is CAITRTSGNTDTQYF. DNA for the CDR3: TGTGCCATCACCCGGACTAGCGGGAACACAGATACGCAGTATTTT.